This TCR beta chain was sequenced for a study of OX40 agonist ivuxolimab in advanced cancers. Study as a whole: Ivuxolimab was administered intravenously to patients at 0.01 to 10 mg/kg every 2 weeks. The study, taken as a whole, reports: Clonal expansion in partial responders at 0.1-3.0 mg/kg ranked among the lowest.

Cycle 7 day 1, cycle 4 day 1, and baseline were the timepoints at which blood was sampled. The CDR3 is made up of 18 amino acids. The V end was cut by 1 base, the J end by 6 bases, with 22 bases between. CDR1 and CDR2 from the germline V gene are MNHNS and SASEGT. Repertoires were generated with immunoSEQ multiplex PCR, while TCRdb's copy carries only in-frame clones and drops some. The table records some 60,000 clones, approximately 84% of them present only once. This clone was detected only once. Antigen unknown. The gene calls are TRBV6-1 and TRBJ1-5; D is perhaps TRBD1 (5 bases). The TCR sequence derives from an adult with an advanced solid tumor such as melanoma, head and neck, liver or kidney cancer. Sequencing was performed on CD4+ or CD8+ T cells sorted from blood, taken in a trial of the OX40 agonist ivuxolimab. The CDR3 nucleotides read TGTGCCAGCAGTGAAGTACTGGTTGGGGCAGGGTTTTCTCAGCCCCAGCATTTT. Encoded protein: CASSEVLVGAGFSQPQHF.